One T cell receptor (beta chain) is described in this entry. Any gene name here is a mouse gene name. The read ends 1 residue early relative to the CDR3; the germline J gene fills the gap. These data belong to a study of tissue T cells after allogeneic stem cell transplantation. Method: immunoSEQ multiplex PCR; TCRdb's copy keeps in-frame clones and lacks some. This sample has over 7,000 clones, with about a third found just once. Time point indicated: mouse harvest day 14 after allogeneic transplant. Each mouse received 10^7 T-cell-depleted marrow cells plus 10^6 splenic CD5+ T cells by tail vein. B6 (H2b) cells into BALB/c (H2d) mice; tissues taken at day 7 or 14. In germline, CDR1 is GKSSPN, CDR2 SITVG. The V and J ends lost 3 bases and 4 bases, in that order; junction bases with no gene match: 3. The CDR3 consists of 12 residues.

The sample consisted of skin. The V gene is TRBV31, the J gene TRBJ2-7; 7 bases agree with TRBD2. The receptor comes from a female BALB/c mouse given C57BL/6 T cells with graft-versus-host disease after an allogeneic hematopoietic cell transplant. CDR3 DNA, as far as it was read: TGTGCCTGGAGGCTGGGGGTTTATGAACAGTAC. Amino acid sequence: CAWRLGVYEQY. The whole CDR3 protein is CAWRLGVYEQYF.